This T cell receptor (beta chain) was recorded in a study of cytomegalovirus exposure and HLA in healthy donors. Across the whole study: HLA-typed donors contributed some 83 million unique TCRs, which were held in an early data release. Broader study findings: In a later analysis, at a false discovery rate of 0.05, approximately 16,000 TCR beta sequences matched HLA alleles.

As regards this clone: What it binds is not known.

V lost 1 base and J 3 bases, leaving 10 bases between the germline ends. The CDR3 is made up of 14 amino acids. The V gene's germline CDR1 is SGHTA and CDR2 FQGTGA. Both 60 Vbeta primers and 13 Jbeta primers went into the PCR. This table comes from immunoSEQ multiplex PCR, and its TCRdb copy is limited to in-frame clones, with some not included. The sample carries under 200,000 clones, around 79% recorded once. The clonotype originates from a male donor in good health and CMV-seropositive. The chain combines TRBV7-3 with TRBJ2-7, with D possibly being TRBD2 (6 bases). The sequenced sample consisted of PBMCs. CDR3 sequence (DNA): TGTGCCAGCAGCTTAAATGGGGGGAACTACGAGCAGTACTTC. Amino acids: CASSLNGGNYEQYF.